These 26 T cell receptor beta chains were sequenced from one sample in a study of cytomegalovirus exposure and HLA in healthy donors. 13 Jbeta primers and 60 Vbeta primers were used for the PCR. Libraries were prepared by immunoSEQ multiplex PCR; TCRdb keeps only in-frame clonotypes and omits some of them. Of around 91,000 clones in the sample, 78% were seen once. The sample comprised PBMCs. All receptors derive from a male donor in good health and CMV-seropositive.

This chain connects TRBV19 to TRBJ1-2; 8 bases align to TRBD1. CDR1 LNHDA and CDR2 SQIVND come from the germline V gene (reference sequence). Trimming at V came to 4 bases and at J to 3 bases, leaving 10 bases not matched to a gene. This CDR3 is built from 16 residues. The CDR3 sequence is CASSTARQGTHYGYTF. The CDR3 nucleotides read TGTGCCAGTAGTACTGCCAGACAGGGGACCCACTATGGCTACACCTTC.

V and J are TRBV27 and TRBJ2-7; D is unresolved. The CDR3 runs 13 residues. V lost 7 bases and J lost 4, with 14 bases in between. Germline V gene lookup returns CDR1 MNHEY and CDR2 SMNVEV (reference sequence). The CDR3 coding sequence is TGTGCCAGCAAGGAAAGACTGGAGTACGAGCAGTACTTC. Amino acid sequence: CASKERLEYEQYF.

The chain uses TRBV18 and TRBJ2-7; D gene uncertain. Germline-derived CDR1 and CDR2 are KGHSH and LQKENI. Trimming pared 1 base from V and 5 bases from J, leaving 15 bases between. This CDR3 is built from 15 residues. The chain's CDR3 is CASSPLASGSDEQYF. As DNA, the CDR3 is TGTGCCAGCTCACCACTCGCGTCAGGTAGTGACGAGCAGTACTTC.

The chain has TRBV6-1 and TRBJ1-3; the match to TRBD1 covers 9 bases. CDR3 length equals 15 residues. Trimming cost V 7 bases and J 3 bases; bases outside gene matches: 7. Germline loops: CDR1 MNHNS, CDR2 SASEGT. The DNA for the CDR3 is TGTGCCAGCATCTTGACAGGGGGATATGGAAACACCATATATTTT. The encoded protein is CASILTGGYGNTIYF.

The chain recombines TRBV28 with TRBJ2-7; 7 bases align to TRBD2. With 3 bases clipped from V and 7 bases from J, the junction kept 9 bases outside the gene matches. The germline V gene encodes CDR1 MDHEN and CDR2 SYDVKM. This CDR3 has 14 residues. CDR3 DNA sequence: TGTGCCAGCAGTTTTGGGAGGGGAATTGGGGAGCAGTACTTC. It translates to CASSFGRGIGEQYF. The full variable domain, in which reference TRBV28 and TRBJ2-7 provide the parts outside the CDR3, is DVKVTQSSRYLVKRTGEKVFLECVQDMDHENMFWYRQDPGLGLRLIYFSYDVKMKEKGDIPEGYSVSREKKERFSLILESASTNQTSMYLCASSFGRGIGEQYFGPGTRLTVT.

V usage is TRBV28 and J usage is TRBJ1-5; 9 nucleotides align to TRBD1. This CDR3 spans 14 amino acids. The germline CDR1 and CDR2 sequences are MDHEN and SYDVKM. Germline trimming cut 5 bases from V and 9 bases from J; bases unmatched to any gene: 8. The CDR3 region is CASSTGQGIRPQHF. CDR3 DNA: TGTGCCAGCAGTACCGGACAGGGGATAAGGCCCCAGCATTTT.

The chain employs TRBV11-3 and TRBJ2-1, with D hard to call. This CDR3 contains 14 residues. Germline V gene lookup returns CDR1 SGHNT and CDR2 YENEEA. V lost 5 bases and J 2 bases, leaving 10 bases between the germline ends. The CDR3 here is CASSLSGAYNEQFF. In DNA, the CDR3 is TGTGCCAGCAGCCTCTCAGGCGCCTACAATGAGCAGTTCTTC.

The chain employs TRBV6-6 and TRBJ2-5, with 11 bases matching TRBD2. This CDR3 has 15 residues. Germline V gene lookup returns CDR1 MNHNY and CDR2 SVGAGI (reference sequence). V was clipped by 6 bases and J by 4 bases; unmatched bases: 7. Here the CDR3 DNA reads TGTGCCAGCAGGCTATTAGCGGGGGGGCGAGAGACCCAGTACTTC. Its protein is CASRLLAGGRETQYF.

The J gene is TRBJ1-5, the V gene TRBV11-2; TRBD1 is a possible D gene (6 bases). The CDR3 contains 16 residues. Trimming left V 0 bases short and J 0 bases short, with 9 bases between. Germline assignment: CDR1 SGHAT and CDR2 FQNNGV. The CDR3 nucleotides are TGTGCCAGCAGCTTAGATGACAGGTATAGCAATCAGCCCCAGCATTTT. Amino acid sequence: CASSLDDRYSNQPQHF.

The chain has TRBV6-5 and TRBJ1-6, with a possible D match to TRBD1 (5 bases). V was pared by 2 bases and J by 10 bases, with 15 bases between. CDR1 is MNHEY, CDR2 SVGAGI, per germline. The CDR3 loop spans 15 amino acids. In DNA form, the CDR3 reads TGTGCCAGCAGTTACGCGGGCCAGGGAGGCTCACCCCTCCACTTT. Its translation: CASSYAGQGGSPLHF.

The chain is built from TRBV27 and TRBJ1-2, with D maybe TRBD1 (6 bases). The CDR3 contains 16 residues. With 0 bases removed from V and 8 bases from J, the gap between germline ends came to 19 bases. Germline V CDR1 and CDR2: MNHEY, SMNVEV (reference sequence). The chain's CDR3 is CASSLSLGGPGPGYTF. The CDR3 nucleotides read TGTGCCAGCAGTTTATCGCTGGGGGGGCCAGGCCCCGGCTACACCTTC.

This clone was found once. The chain employs TRBV25-1 and TRBJ2-5; 7 nucleotides agree with TRBD1. The J call may be faulty, since TRBJ2-7 better matches the DNA end. Looked up from germline, CDR1 is MGHDK and CDR2 is SYGVNS. The CDR3 is made up of 16 amino acids. This CDR3 reads CASSAGVAGGSYEQYF. The CDR3 nucleotides are TGTGCCAGCAGCGCCGGGGTGGCAGGGGGCTCCTACGAGCAGTACTTC.

The CDR3 coding sequence is TGTGCCAGCAGTTTTGACAGAGCCTACGAGCAGTACTTC. Its protein product is CASSFDRAYEQYF. V and J are TRBV27 and TRBJ2-7, with D possibly being TRBD1 (5 bases). The V end lost 3 bases, the J end lost 2 bases, and 8 bases lay between the germline ends. Germline V CDR1 and CDR2: MNHEY, SMNVEV (reference sequence). The CDR3 covers 13 residues.

The genes are TRBV6-5 and TRBJ2-1; 8 positions match TRBD2. This CDR3 is built from 14 residues. V lost 4 bases, J lost 5 bases, and 4 bases stayed unmatched. Germline loops: CDR1 MNHEY, CDR2 SVGAGI. The DNA for the CDR3 is TGTGCCAGCAGTTTAGCGGGGATAGACAATGAGCAGTTCTTC. This gives the protein CASSLAGIDNEQFF.

The chain combines TRBV6-5 with TRBJ2-5, with 8 bases fitting TRBD2. The ends lost 6 bases at V and 4 bases at J; junction bases unmatched: 10. Germline assignment: CDR1 MNHEY and CDR2 SVGAGI. CDR3 size: 15 residues. This chain's CDR3 is CASSLGHGRVETQYF. The CDR3 DNA reads TGTGCCAGCAGCCTAGGGCACGGGAGGGTAGAGACCCAGTACTTC.

The CDR3 is CASKVRGLSTNEKLFF. The CDR3 DNA sequence: TGTGCCAGCAAGGTCAGGGGGCTCTCAACTAATGAAAAACTGTTTTTT. The chain uses TRBV2 and TRBJ1-4; 8 bases line up with TRBD1. The CDR3 totals 16 residues. The ends lost 7 bases at V and 0 bases at J; junction bases unmatched: 7. CDR1 SNHLY and CDR2 FYNNEI come from the germline V gene.

This clone was observed a handful of times. The same CDR3 arises from other DNA sequences in this sample as well. The chain joins TRBV28 to TRBJ1-1, with TRBD1 identical over 8 bases. In germline, CDR1 is MDHEN, CDR2 SYDVKM. The CDR3 is 15 amino acids. V dropped 3 bases and J dropped 1; count of bases not matched to a gene: 4. The CDR3 region has the DNA TGTGCCAGCAGTTTCCAGGGGGCAAGGAACACTGAAGCTTTCTTT. It specifies CASSFQGARNTEAFF.

This chain uses TRBV15 with TRBJ2-1; 13 bases map to TRBD2. V trimming: 0 bases; J trimming: 8 bases; junction bases outside the gene matches: 7. This CDR3 has 17 amino acids. Germline-derived CDR1 and CDR2 are LNHNV and YYDKDF (reference sequence). CDR3 DNA sequence: TGTGCCACCAGCAGAGATCTGGGGACTAGCGGGGCCTATGAGCAGTTCTTC. Translated, it gives CATSRDLGTSGAYEQFF.

The chain employs TRBV7-9 and TRBJ2-1; TRBD1 matches at 8 bases. Germline V gene sequence: CDR1 SEHNR, CDR2 FQNEAQ (reference sequence). V was pared by 5 bases and J by 2 bases, with 14 bases of the junction left unmatched. This CDR3 has 18 amino acids. CDR3: CASSGGTGRDGPYNEQFF. The CDR3 DNA follows: TGTGCCAGCAGCGGCGGGACAGGACGGGATGGCCCCTACAATGAGCAGTTCTTC.

The genes are TRBV7-9 and TRBJ2-3; 10 positions match TRBD2. After removal of 5 bases from V and 0 bases from J, the junction contained 8 bases not matched to a gene. CDR1 and CDR2 from the germline V gene are SEHNR and FQNEAQ (reference sequence). This CDR3 is 17 amino acids long. The CDR3 nucleotides read TGTGCCAGCAGCCGCGCCCTAGCGGGAGCGAGCACAGATACGCAGTATTTT. The encoded protein is CASSRALAGASTDTQYF.

The genes are TRBV6-5 and TRBJ1-5, with 9 positions matching TRBD1. V was clipped by 6 bases and J by 4 bases; unmatched bases: 7. This CDR3 spans 15 amino acids. From germline, CDR1 is MNHEY and CDR2 SVGAGI. The CDR3 loop is CASREDRGGNQPQHF. In DNA form, the CDR3 reads TGTGCCAGCAGAGAGGACAGGGGAGGAAATCAGCCCCAGCATTTT.

The V and J genes are TRBV28 and TRBJ1-3; the D is unclear. Germline CDR1 reads MDHEN; CDR2 reads SYDVKM. The V gene lost 6 bases and the J gene lost 0 bases, with 15 bases spanning the gap. The CDR3 runs to 16 residues. CDR3 bases: TGTGCCAGCAGCTCCGTAGGACTCTCCTCTGGAAACACCATATATTTT. It specifies CASSSVGLSSGNTIYF.

This clone was detected a few times. Written as DNA, the CDR3 is TGTGCCTGGAGTGTACTGGGTAGAGGTGAAGCTTTCTTT. Translation gives CAWSVLGRGEAFF. This chain connects TRBV30 to TRBJ1-1, with D uncertain. Per the germline V gene, CDR1 is GTSNPN and CDR2 is SVGIG (reference sequence). The CDR3 is made up of 13 amino acids. V shed 0 bases and J shed 7 bases, with 12 bases lying between them.

Only a few counts were recorded for this clone. The chain couples TRBV7-9 to TRBJ2-5, with TRBD1 as a possible D gene (5 bases). CDR3 size: 13 residues. CDR1 and CDR2 from the germline V gene are SEHNR and FQNEAQ (reference sequence). Trimming took 8 bases from V and 0 from J, leaving 10 bases between them. In DNA form, the CDR3 reads TGTGCCAGCCAGGGTACCTACCAAGAGACCCAGTACTTC. Protein product: CASQGTYQETQYF.

V and J are TRBV4-1 and TRBJ1-5; D gene uncertain. The CDR3 runs 16 residues. The germline CDR1 and CDR2 sequences are MGHRA and YSYEKL. Trimming took 2 bases from V and 5 from J, leaving 16 bases between them. The CDR3 sequence: CASSQLADTLYQPQHF. DNA of the CDR3: TGCGCCAGCAGCCAACTTGCTGACACCTTATATCAGCCCCAGCATTTT.

The chain recombines TRBV27 with TRBJ2-2; 8 nucleotides agree with TRBD1. There are 14 residues in the CDR3. Germline CDR1 MNHEY, CDR2 SMNVEV (reference sequence). V lost 5 bases, J lost 5 bases, and 4 bases stayed unmatched. In DNA form, the CDR3 reads TGTGCCAGCAGTGCGCGACAGGGGACCGGGGAGCTGTTTTTT. It translates to CASSARQGTGELFF.